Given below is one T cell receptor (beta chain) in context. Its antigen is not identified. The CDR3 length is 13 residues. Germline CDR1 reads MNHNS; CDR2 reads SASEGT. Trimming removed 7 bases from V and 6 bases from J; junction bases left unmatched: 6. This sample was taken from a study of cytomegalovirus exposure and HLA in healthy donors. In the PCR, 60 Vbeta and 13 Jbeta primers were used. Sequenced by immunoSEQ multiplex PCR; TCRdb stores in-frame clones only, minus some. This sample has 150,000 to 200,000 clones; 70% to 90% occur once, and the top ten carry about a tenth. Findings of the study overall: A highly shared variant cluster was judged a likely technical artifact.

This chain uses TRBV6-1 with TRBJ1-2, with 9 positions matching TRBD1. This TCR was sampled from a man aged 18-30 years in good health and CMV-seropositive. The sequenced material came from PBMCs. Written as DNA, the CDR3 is TGTGCCAGCATCCTAACAGGGGGCCATGGCTACACCTTC. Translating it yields CASILTGGHGYTF.